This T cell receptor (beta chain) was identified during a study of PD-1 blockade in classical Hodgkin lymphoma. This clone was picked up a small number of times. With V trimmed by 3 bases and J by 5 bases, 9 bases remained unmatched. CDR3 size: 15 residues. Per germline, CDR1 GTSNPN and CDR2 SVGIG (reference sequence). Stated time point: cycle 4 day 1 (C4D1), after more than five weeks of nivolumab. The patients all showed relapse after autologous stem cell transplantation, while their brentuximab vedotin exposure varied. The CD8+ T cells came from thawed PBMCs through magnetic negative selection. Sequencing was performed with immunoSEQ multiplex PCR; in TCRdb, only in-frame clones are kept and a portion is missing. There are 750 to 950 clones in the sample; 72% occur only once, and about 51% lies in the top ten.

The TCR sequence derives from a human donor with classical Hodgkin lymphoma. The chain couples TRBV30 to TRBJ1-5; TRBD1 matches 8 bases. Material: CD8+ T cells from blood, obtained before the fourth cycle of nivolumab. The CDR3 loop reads CAWRPRQGTYQPQHF. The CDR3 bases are TGTGCCTGGAGGCCCCGACAGGGGACATATCAGCCCCAGCATTTT.